The present TCR beta chain was sequenced within a study of T cells after posttransplantation cyclophosphamide. Study outcomes and limitations: Tissue-infiltrating T cells from skin or gut overlapped little with blood T cells. Donor CD8+ memory clones often dominated recipient blood repertoires at later times.

Sequencing was performed with immunoSEQ multiplex PCR; in TCRdb, only in-frame clones are kept and a portion is missing. The sample presents under 50,000 clones, none singletons. This clone was seen ten or more times. The antigen remains unidentified. Other DNA sequences in the sample encode the same CDR3. The sequencing sample was made of PBMCs. The receptor was derived from a middle-aged man in good health, CMV-negative, and a related stem cell transplant donor.

CDR3 amino acids: CASSPPGANTGELFF. The CDR3 DNA reads TGTGCCAGCAGCCCCCCGGGGGCGAACACCGGGGAGCTGTTTTTT. The V call is TRBV9, the J call TRBJ2-2; D might be TRBD2 (6 bases). The V and J ends lost 4 bases and 0 bases respectively, with 10 bases between them. Germline CDR1 reads SGDLS; CDR2 reads YYNGEE. This CDR3 region has 15 residues.